The 30 T cell receptor beta chains below were found in one sample sequenced in a study of CD8 T cells in Susac syndrome (dated by TCRdb to between 2017 and 2020). Libraries were made using the immunoSEQ multiplex PCR assay. RNA was extracted with the RNeasy kit and roughly 0.5 to 1 ug was reverse transcribed using random hexamers. The public reads were run again by TCRdb, first through fastp at Q25 and then through MiXCR, and only productive beta chains were kept. Rows with a matching CDR3 protein are joined into one entry that keeps the most common DNA and genes. For this sample the table gives around 140,000 distinct CDR3 sequences, of which roughly 94% were detected only once. Around 0.15% of the sample lies in the top ten. Sequenced material: CD4+ T cells from PBMCs. These receptors originate from a human donor with Susac syndrome.

The chain is built from TRBV29-1 and TRBJ1-1, with no clear D. This CDR3 has 13 amino acids. CDR1 and CDR2 from the germline V gene are SQVTM and ANQGSEA. V was pared by 5 bases and J by 1 base, with 11 bases between. The CDR3 DNA follows: TGCAGCGTTTTAGGTAAAGGGAACACTGAAGCTTTCTTT. It specifies CSVLGKGNTEAFF.

V is TRBV5-6 and J is TRBJ1-5; D gene unclear. Germline lookup yields CDR1 SGHDT and CDR2 YYEEEE. Trimming shortened V by 0 bases and J by 9 bases, and 7 bases separated the two germline ends. The CDR3 is 12 residues long. This CDR3 reads CASSLVEGPQHF. The CDR3, as DNA: TGTGCCAGCAGCTTGGTAGAGGGGCCCCAGCATTTT.

The gene calls are TRBV28 and TRBJ2-3; 12 nucleotides line up with TRBD1. The junction had 8 bases not matched to a gene; V was cut back by 5 bases and J by 5 bases. Germline lookup yields CDR1 MDHEN and CDR2 SYDVKM. There are 16 residues in the CDR3. CDR3 in DNA: TGTGCCAGCAGTCCCCTGGGACAGGGGGCGATAGATACGCAGTATTTT. Its translation: CASSPLGQGAIDTQYF.

The chain is built from TRBV12-5 and TRBJ1-5, with TRBD1 matching over 7 bases. The V gene end was trimmed by 1 base and the J gene end by 6 bases; junction bases not matched to a gene: 12. This CDR3 region has 17 residues. Germline V gives CDR1 LGHNT, CDR2 FRNRAP. The CDR3 DNA reads as TGTGCTAGTGGTTTGGGCACAAACAGGGGATTTGGTCAGCCCCAGCATTTT. It specifies CASGLGTNRGFGQPQHF. The complete variable domain, with remaining parts taken from reference TRBV12-5 and TRBJ1-5, reads DARVTQTPRHKVTEMGQEVTMRCQPILGHNTVFWYRQTMMQGLELLAYFRNRAPLDDSGMPKDRFSAEMPDATLATLKIQPSEPRDSAVYFCASGLGTNRGFGQPQHFGDGTRLSIL.

The rearrangement joins TRBV30 to TRBJ2-5, with TRBD1 matching 10 bases. This CDR3 has 13 residues. CDR1 is GTSNPN and CDR2 is SVGIG in the germline V gene (reference sequence). V dropped 5 bases and J dropped 4; count of bases not matched to a gene: 4. CDR3 DNA: TGTGCCTGGCTGGACAGGGGGATAGAGACCCAGTACTTC. This codes for CAWLDRGIETQYF.

The chain links TRBV18 to TRBJ2-6; no firm D call. Germline V gene lookup returns CDR1 KGHSH and CDR2 LQKENI. CDR3 length: 14 residues. V lost 2 bases to trimming and J lost 10 bases, with 12 bases between them. CDR3 loop: CASSPIRQTNVLTF. CDR3 DNA sequence: TGTGCCAGCTCACCAATCCGGCAGACTAACGTCCTGACTTTC.

This clonotype was seen once. This chain uses TRBV5-4 with TRBJ2-5, with 11 bases lining up with TRBD1. Germline-derived CDR1 and CDR2 are SGHNT and YYREEE (reference sequence). The CDR3 runs 15 residues. V trimming: 4 bases; J trimming: 5 bases; junction bases outside the gene matches: 7. CDR3 residues: CASSTGQGALETQYF. In DNA, the CDR3 is TGTGCCAGCAGCACTGGACAGGGGGCGCTTGAGACCCAGTACTTC.

This sequence joins TRBV5-1 and TRBJ2-7; perhaps TRBD2 as D (5 bases). Germline CDR1 SGHRS, CDR2 YFSETQ. This CDR3 spans 13 amino acids. The V end lost 5 bases, the J end lost 3 bases, and 12 bases lay between the germline ends. CDR3 sequence: CASSRAEGYEQYF. CDR3 nucleotides: TGCGCCAGCAGTCGGGCAGAGGGCTACGAGCAGTACTTC.

CDR3 loop: CSVTQGVYGYTF. The CDR3 DNA reads as TGCAGCGTCACACAGGGGGTCTATGGCTACACCTTC. V and J are TRBV29-1 and TRBJ1-2; 8 nucleotides align to TRBD1. The length of the CDR3 is 12 residues. With V trimmed by 6 bases and J by 4 bases, 4 bases remained unmatched. CDR1 SQVTM and CDR2 ANQGSEA come from the germline V gene.

The chain links TRBV12-3 or TRBV12-4 to TRBJ1-5; D possibly corresponds to TRBD1 (5 bases). The CDR3 has 15 amino acids. Trimming stripped 5 bases from V and 6 bases from J, with 17 bases between. The CDR3 DNA follows: TGTGCCAGCAGTCTCGCGGCCTCGGGGGGTCAGCCCCAGCATTTT. Protein product: CASSLAASGGQPQHF.

The chain is built from TRBV18 and TRBJ1-1; D gene uncertain. Trimming took off 3 bases at V and 5 bases at J, with 10 bases between the two ends. The CDR3 totals 13 residues. Germline V CDR1 and CDR2: KGHSH, LQKENI. CDR3 amino acids: CASSPGSGTEAFF. The CDR3 DNA sequence: TGTGCCAGCTCACCCGGCAGCGGGACTGAAGCTTTCTTT.

The CDR3 nucleotides read TGCGCCAGCAGCCAAGTCGCGGGGCGCAACTATGGCTACACCTTC. Encoded protein: CASSQVAGRNYGYTF. V gene TRBV4-1 combines with J gene TRBJ1-2; D possibly corresponds to TRBD1 (5 bases). Per germline, CDR1 MGHRA and CDR2 YSYEKL. The CDR3 totals 15 residues. The V and J ends lost 1 base and 2 bases respectively, with 11 bases between them.

This sequence joins TRBV3-1 and TRBJ2-1; D could derive from TRBD1 or TRBD2 (5 bases each). CDR3 length: 15 amino acids. Germline V gene lookup returns CDR1 LGHDT and CDR2 YNNKEL (reference sequence). V lost 3 bases and J 0 bases, leaving 9 bases between the germline ends. The CDR3 coding sequence is TGTGCCAGCAGCCATGCAGGGAGCTCCTACAATGAGCAGTTCTTC. Encoded protein: CASSHAGSSYNEQFF.

This clonotype was found once. The V gene is TRBV28, the J gene TRBJ1-2; D may be TRBD1 (5 bases). V was trimmed by 4 bases and J by 3 bases, leaving 9 bases between them. CDR1 is MDHEN and CDR2 is SYDVKM in the germline V gene. The CDR3 length is 13 residues. The CDR3 region has the DNA TGTGCCAGCAGTTACGGGACTCACTATGGCTACACCTTC. Translating it yields CASSYGTHYGYTF.

CDR3 nucleotides: TGCAGTGCTTACCAGGGAAACGAGCAGTACTTC. This sequence encodes CSAYQGNEQYF. V and J are TRBV20-1 and TRBJ2-1; a weak D match, TRBD1 (5 bases). The J call is uncertain, as TRBJ2-7 better fits the DNA end. CDR1 DFQATT and CDR2 SNEGSKA come from the germline V gene (reference sequence). There are 11 residues in the CDR3.

The chain couples TRBV7-9 to TRBJ1-5; D is ambiguous. V was pared by 5 bases and J by 9 bases, with 14 bases between. The CDR3 has 13 amino acids. Germline V lookup: CDR1 SEHNR, CDR2 FQNEAQ (reference sequence). As DNA, the CDR3 is TGTGCCAGCAGCAAGGGTGTGTTACGGCCCCAGCATTTT. Amino acids: CASSKGVLRPQHF.

V is TRBV10-3 and J is TRBJ1-6; tentatively, D is TRBD1 (6 bases). This CDR3 comprises 15 residues. Germline V gene lookup returns CDR1 ENHRY and CDR2 SYGVKD. The V and J ends lost 0 bases and 8 bases respectively, with 11 bases between them. The CDR3 region is CAISESDSVYSPLHF. The CDR3 coding sequence is TGTGCCATCAGTGAGTCGGACAGTGTGTATTCACCCCTCCACTTT.

The rearrangement joins TRBV29-1 to TRBJ2-7, with D possibly TRBD1 on 5 matching bases. The CDR3 spans 11 residues. Germline CDR1 and CDR2: SQVTM and ANQGSEA. Trimming stripped 2 bases from V and 5 bases from J, with 7 bases between. The CDR3 spells CSVEWGHEQYF. The CDR3 DNA reads TGCAGCGTTGAATGGGGCCACGAGCAGTACTTC.

The chain has TRBV15 and TRBJ2-6; no reliable D call. This CDR3 contains 18 residues. V lost 0 bases, J lost 3 bases, and 15 bases lay in between. Looked up from germline, CDR1 is LNHNV and CDR2 is YYDKDF (reference sequence). CDR3 bases: TGTGCCACCAGCAGAGATGAGGTATTCTCGGGTGGGGCCAACGTCCTGACTTTC. This codes for CATSRDEVFSGGANVLTF.

The gene calls are TRBV20-1 and TRBJ1-2; no clear D. Trimming pared 1 base from V and 8 bases from J, leaving 17 bases between. Per germline, CDR1 DFQATT and CDR2 SNEGSKA (reference sequence). This CDR3 is 14 amino acids long. The CDR3 loop reads CSARATRTTWGYTF. CDR3 bases: TGCAGTGCTAGAGCGACACGAACAACCTGGGGCTACACCTTC.

V gene TRBV12-5 combines with J gene TRBJ2-1; D possibly corresponds to TRBD1 (6 bases). V was shortened by 6 bases and J by 0 bases, with 9 bases between the two germline ends. Germline assignment: CDR1 LGHNT and CDR2 FRNRAP. The CDR3 runs 14 residues. The CDR3 nucleotides are TGTGCTAGTGGAGGACAGAGCTCCTACAATGAGCAGTTCTTC. It specifies CASGGQSSYNEQFF.

The rearrangement uses TRBV28 and TRBJ2-3, with D possibly being TRBD1 (6 bases). Trimming took 6 bases from V and 9 from J, leaving 13 bases between them. This CDR3 has 12 amino acids. Germline V lookup: CDR1 MDHEN, CDR2 SYDVKM. CDR3 loop: CASSPGARTQYF. Here the CDR3 DNA reads TGTGCCAGCAGCCCAGGGGCAAGGACGCAGTATTTT.

The chain combines TRBV9 with TRBJ1-1, with D possibly TRBD1 on 5 matching bases. Germline CDR1 reads SGDLS; CDR2 reads YYNGEE. The CDR3 extends over 14 amino acids. Trimming shortened V by 3 bases and J by 4 bases, and 13 bases separated the two germline ends. The chain's CDR3 is CASSAHGGSTEAFF. DNA of the CDR3: TGTGCCAGCAGCGCCCATGGGGGGAGCACTGAAGCTTTCTTT.

This sequence joins TRBV4-1 and TRBJ1-2; no firm D call. CDR3 size: 16 residues. Germline V gives CDR1 MGHRA, CDR2 YSYEKL. V dropped 1 base and J dropped 2 bases, with 14 bases sitting between them. In DNA form, the CDR3 reads TGCGCCAGCAGCCAAGCCCCGGAGGCACCAAACTATGGCTACACCTTC. Protein sequence: CASSQAPEAPNYGYTF.

CDR3: CASSLEGESYEQYF. CDR3 DNA sequence: TGTGCCAGCAGCTTAGAAGGCGAATCCTACGAGCAGTACTTC. The chain is built from TRBV13 and TRBJ2-7; D is ambiguous. This CDR3 region has 14 residues. Germline CDR1 reads PRHDT; CDR2 reads FYEKMQ (reference sequence). The V and J ends lost 1 base and 1 base respectively, with 8 bases between them.

The chain combines TRBV30 with TRBJ1-6; 10 bases are a match to TRBD1. The V segment lost 8 bases and the J segment 8 bases; nucleotides outside the gene matches: 3. The germline V gene has CDR1 GTSNPN and CDR2 SVGIG (reference sequence). This CDR3 is 12 amino acids long. CDR3 sequence: CARGQGDSPLHF. The DNA of the CDR3 is TGTGCCCGCGGACAGGGGGATTCACCCCTCCACTTT.

The V call is TRBV13, the J call TRBJ2-7; D ambiguous. This CDR3 spans 11 amino acids. Trimming pared 3 bases from V and 10 bases from J, leaving 10 bases between. Germline CDR1 is PRHDT and CDR2 is FYEKMQ (reference sequence). The CDR3 loop reads CASSFESSQYF. The DNA of the CDR3 is TGTGCCAGCAGCTTCGAATCCAGCCAGTACTTC. Looking up the rest from reference TRBV13 and TRBJ2-7 gives the full variable domain: AAGVIQSPRHLIKEKRETATLKCYPIPRHDTVYWYQQGPGQDPQFLISFYEKMQSDKGSIPDRFSAQQFSDYHSELNMSSLELGDSALYFCASSFESSQYFGPGTRLTVT.

This clonotype was observed a few times. J is TRBJ2-1 and V is TRBV3-1; weak D call: TRBD2 (5 bases). The CDR3 runs to 12 residues. The germline V gene has CDR1 LGHDT and CDR2 YNNKEL (reference sequence). V shed 1 base and J shed 9 bases, with 7 bases lying between them. Written as DNA, the CDR3 is TGTGCCAGCAGCCAAGGGGCGGGTGAGCAGTTCTTC. Amino acid sequence: CASSQGAGEQFF.

The rearrangement links TRBV30 to TRBJ2-3, with 8 positions matching TRBD1. Germline CDR1 is GTSNPN and CDR2 is SVGIG (reference sequence). This CDR3 has 15 residues. The V gene end was trimmed by 3 bases and the J gene end by 2 bases; junction bases not matched to a gene: 7. The DNA for the CDR3 is TGTGCCTGGAGGAGACAGGGGACAAACACAGATACGCAGTATTTT. It codes for CAWRRQGTNTDTQYF.

This chain uses TRBV9 with TRBJ2-5; weak D call: TRBD1 (5 bases). With 0 bases removed from V and 2 bases from J, the gap between germline ends came to 14 bases. CDR1 is SGDLS and CDR2 is YYNGEE in the germline V gene. There are 16 residues in the CDR3. The CDR3 sequence is CASSVAPAGSQETQYF. The CDR3 DNA is TGTGCCAGCAGCGTAGCTCCTGCAGGGTCTCAAGAGACCCAGTACTTC.